Below, one T cell receptor beta chain is given with its context. What it recognizes is unknown. These data belong to a study of T cell responses to AZD1222 COVID-19 vaccine. Study observations and caveats: It should be noted that donors were predominantly white British and more often female, and clonal diversity was possibly underestimated.

This table comes from immunoSEQ multiplex PCR, and its TCRdb copy is limited to in-frame clones, with some not included. The sample lists approximately 120,000 clones, 87% occurring once. The germline CDR1 and CDR2 sequences are LNHDA and SQIVND (reference sequence). This CDR3 spans 14 amino acids. Trimming cost V 10 bases and J 6 bases; bases outside gene matches: 12. The rearrangement links TRBV19 to TRBJ1-5; 7 nucleotides align to TRBD1. The receptor comes from an adult in good health. The sample consisted of peripheral blood, taken on day 0 of AZD1222 vaccination. The CDR3 protein is CATLKQGHGQPQHF. The CDR3 region has the DNA TGTGCCACCCTAAAACAGGGGCATGGTCAGCCCCAGCATTTT.